This T cell receptor beta chain came from a study of regulatory and conventional T cells in RAG deficiency. General study results and limits: In Omenn syndrome, Treg and Tconv repertoires overlapped >85%. Other subsets showed approximately 10-fold reductions, but Treg unique TCR beta sequences fell approximately 90-fold in these patients. RAG-deficient patients showed markedly lower Shannon entropy and higher Simpson indices than control T-cell subsets.

Worth noting for this clone: The antigen is undetermined.

Assay used: immunoSEQ multiplex PCR; TCRdb lists only in-frame clones, some missing. The repertoire has more than 40,000 clones, approximately 90% of them found once; the top ten carry 0.45% to 0.6%. Blood CD4+ CD25-low CD127-high conventional T cells supplied the genomic DNA template. These data were also filed under a second study, of regulatory T cells. That work states: The primer mix had 52 TRBV and 13 TRBJ primers. Skewed V and J usage and few unique V-J pairs marked patient repertoires, most in Tregs.

Sequenced input: CD4+ effector T cells sorted from blood. This clonotype originated in a human donor in good health.

The CDR3 DNA is TGTGCCAGCAGTGAATTTGGGTTGAGTGGCGGGGAGCTGTTTTTT. Translating gives CASSEFGLSGGELFF. The chain uses TRBV25-1 and TRBJ2-2; no clear D gene. The CDR3 runs to 15 residues. The germline V and J ends were trimmed by 1 base and 7 bases, with 13 bases remaining between them. Germline-derived CDR1 and CDR2 are MGHDK and SYGVNS. The full variable domain, in which reference TRBV25-1 and TRBJ2-2 provide the parts outside the CDR3, is EADIYQTPRYLVIGTGKKITLECSQTMGHDKMYWYQQDPGMELHLIHYSYGVNSTEKGDLSSESTVSRIRTEHFPLTLESARPSHTSQYLCASSEFGLSGGELFFGEGSRLTVL.